This T cell receptor (beta chain) was identified during a study of cytomegalovirus exposure and HLA in healthy donors. Study background: The approximately 690 first-cohort repertoires and the 95 to 150 validation repertoires shared the same platform, a later analysis reported.

Produced via immunoSEQ multiplex PCR; TCRdb's table is partial and in-frame only. The data contain approximately 58,000 clones, roughly 94% of them singletons. This clone was found once. Material: PBMCs. The sequence came from a man in his late teens or twenties in good health and CMV-seronegative.

The CDR3 coding sequence is TGCGCCAGCAGCCAAGCGGGAGCGGACGAGCAGTACTTC. Its protein is CASSQAGADEQYF. V and J are TRBV4-3 and TRBJ2-7; D might be TRBD2 (6 bases). The germline V and J ends were trimmed by 1 base and 5 bases, with 9 bases remaining between them. Per germline, CDR1 LGHNA and CDR2 YSLEER. The CDR3 is 13 residues long.